Shown below are 7 T cell receptor beta chains from a single sample sequenced in a study of T cell responses to AZD1222 COVID-19 vaccine. Profiling relied on immunoSEQ multiplex PCR, and the TCRdb table lists in-frame clones only, not all of them. In the table there are roughly 140,000 clones, 90% to 95% of which are singletons. Material: peripheral blood, obtained 28 days after the second AZD1222 dose. The receptors derive from an adult who received the AZD1222 COVID-19 vaccine.

The rearrangement joins TRBV7-7 to TRBJ2-1; D perhaps matches TRBD1 (6 bases). Germline V CDR1 and CDR2: SSHAT, FNYEAQ (reference sequence). The V end lost 3 bases, the J end lost 10 bases, and 19 bases lay between the germline ends. This CDR3 comprises 15 residues. The CDR3 sequence is CASSFADSARWEQFF. The CDR3 DNA follows: TGTGCCAGCAGCTTTGCGGACAGTGCCAGGTGGGAGCAGTTCTTC.

The V and J genes are TRBV9 and TRBJ1-1; possibly TRBD1 for D (5 bases). V was pared by 4 bases and J by 1 base, with 8 bases between. The CDR3 length is 13 residues. Germline CDR1 SGDLS, CDR2 YYNGEE. In nucleotides, the CDR3 is TGTGCCAGCAGCCTAGGACAGAACACTGAAGCTTTCTTT. Translating gives CASSLGQNTEAFF.

This rearrangement joins TRBV19 to TRBJ1-4; D is ambiguous. V lost 6 bases to trimming and J lost 7 bases, with 9 bases between them. This CDR3 region has 12 residues. Germline V CDR1 and CDR2: LNHDA, SQIVND (reference sequence). The CDR3 spells CASSIWGEKLFF. CDR3 coding DNA: TGTGCCAGTAGCATCTGGGGTGAAAAACTGTTTTTT.

This chain connects TRBV18 to TRBJ2-7; D perhaps matches TRBD2 (5 bases). Germline values: CDR1 KGHSH, CDR2 LQKENI. CDR3 length equals 12 residues. V lost 3 bases to trimming and J lost 5 bases, with 8 bases between them. CDR3 sequence: CASSPLGDEQYF. Here the CDR3 DNA reads TGTGCCAGCTCACCCCTCGGGGACGAGCAGTACTTC.

This clone was observed a single time. V usage is TRBV7-9 and J usage is TRBJ1-1, with D tentatively TRBD1 (6 bases). The CDR3 is made up of 13 amino acids. Germline V gene data show CDR1 as SEHNR and CDR2 as FQNEAQ (reference sequence). Trimming pared 3 bases from V and 3 bases from J, leaving 8 bases between. DNA of the CDR3: TGTGCCAGCAGCTTGACAGGTTACACTGAAGCTTTCTTT. Translating gives CASSLTGYTEAFF. The whole variable domain, filled in from reference TRBV7-9 and TRBJ1-1, reads DTGVSQNPRHKITKRGQNVTFRCDPISEHNRLYWYRQTLGQGPEFLTYFQNEAQLEKSRLLSDRFSAERPKGSFSTLEIQRTEQGDSAMYLCASSLTGYTEAFFGQGTRLTVV.

The chain carries TRBV30 and TRBJ1-6; D is undetermined. Trimming pared 2 bases from V and 6 bases from J, leaving 11 bases between. Germline V gives CDR1 GTSNPN, CDR2 SVGIG (reference sequence). The CDR3 covers 14 residues. This CDR3 is CAWSQDLANSPLHF. The CDR3 DNA follows: TGTGCCTGGAGTCAGGACTTAGCTAATTCACCCCTCCACTTT.

The chain employs TRBV6-5 and TRBJ2-7, with D perhaps matching TRBD1 (5 bases). The CDR3 covers 11 residues. Germline V lookup: CDR1 MNHEY, CDR2 SVGAGI. With 8 bases removed from V and 4 bases from J, the gap between germline ends came to 9 bases. The CDR3 loop is CASDSYYEQYF. The CDR3 region has the DNA TGTGCCAGCGACAGTTATTACGAGCAGTACTTC.